The subject of this entry is one TCR beta chain. No antigen is known for it. The PCR used 60 Vbeta and 13 Jbeta primers. Repertoires were generated with immunoSEQ multiplex PCR, while TCRdb's copy carries only in-frame clones and drops some. This repertoire shows about 150,000 clones, more than 65% found once; its top ten account for roughly 6%. The CDR3 spans 13 residues. Germline CDR1 SGHDN, CDR2 FVKESK. The record originates from a study of cytomegalovirus exposure and HLA in healthy donors. The wider study: There were some 120 million unique TCR beta sequences, drawn from roughly 200 million T cells, in an earlier analysis. Study-wide results and limits: Association of a missense DCLRE1C variant with TCR beta V- and J-gene trimming was reported in a later analysis.

The receptor was derived from a middle-aged man in good health and CMV-seropositive. V gene TRBV14 combines with J gene TRBJ2-5; 7 bases match TRBD1. The DNA end lines up better with TRBJ2-7; the J call may be wrong. Sequenced: PBMCs. The CDR3 loop reads CASSLRTGNEQYF. CDR3 DNA: TGTGCCAGCAGCCTCAGGACAGGTAACGAGCAGTACTTC.